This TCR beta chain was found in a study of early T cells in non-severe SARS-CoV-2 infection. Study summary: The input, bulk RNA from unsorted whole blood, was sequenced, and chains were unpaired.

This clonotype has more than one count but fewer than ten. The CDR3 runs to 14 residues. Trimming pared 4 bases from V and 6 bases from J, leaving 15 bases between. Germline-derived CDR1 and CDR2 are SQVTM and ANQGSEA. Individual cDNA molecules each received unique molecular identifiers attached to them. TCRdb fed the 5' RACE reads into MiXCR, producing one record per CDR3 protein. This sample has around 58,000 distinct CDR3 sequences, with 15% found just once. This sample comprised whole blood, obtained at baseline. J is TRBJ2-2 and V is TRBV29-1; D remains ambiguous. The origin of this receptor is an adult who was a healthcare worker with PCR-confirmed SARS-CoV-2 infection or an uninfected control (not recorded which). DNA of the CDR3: TGCAGCGTTGGTCGGTCTTCATCGGCCGGGGAGCTGTTTTTT. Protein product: CSVGRSSSAGELFF.